The 14 T cell receptor beta chains given below trace back to one sample, sequenced in a study of Graves' ophthalmopathy and Graves' hyperthyroidism. Amplification from RNA transcripts yielded the TCR beta CDR3 regions. The workflow started with a first-round RT-PCR run with HTBI primers and then moved on to a second-round multiplex PCR. TCRdb re-analysed the multiplex PCR reads in MiXCR, keeping a single row per CDR3 protein. Found here are over a million distinct CDR3 sequences, roughly 35% of them singletons; the top ten hold more than 9.5%. The material sequenced was peripheral blood or thyroid tissue (not recorded which). These receptors all stem from an adult man with Graves' hyperthyroidism.

Regarding this clonotype: A read error is possible here, since a much larger clone lies one base away. V usage is TRBV7-9 and J usage is TRBJ1-6; the D is unclear. The V gene lost 4 bases and the J gene lost 7 bases, with 17 bases spanning the gap. The length of the CDR3 is 16 residues. Germline CDR1 and CDR2: SEHNR and FQNEAQ (reference sequence). The CDR3 DNA reads as TGTGCCAGCAGCTGGGGAAGACATAGGCCCAATTCACCCCTCCACTTT. This sequence encodes CASSWGRHRPNSPLHF.

This clonotype has just a few counts. CDR3 protein: CASSEGTPAYEQYF. DNA of the CDR3: TGTGCCAGCAGTGAAGGGACACCAGCCTACGAGCAGTACTTC. The genes are TRBV6-1 and TRBJ2-7; D perhaps matches TRBD1 (5 bases). Trimming took off 1 base at V and 2 bases at J, with 9 bases between the two ends. Per germline, CDR1 MNHNS and CDR2 SASEGT. CDR3 length: 14 residues.

A remark on this clonotype: An end of the junction differs from the germline gene, which may be a read error. This sequence joins TRBV7-9 and TRBJ1-1; D is perhaps TRBD1 (5 bases). This CDR3 region has 15 residues. The germline V gene has CDR1 SEHNR and CDR2 FQNEAQ (reference sequence). The CDR3 DNA reads as TGTGCCAGCAGCGTAGATACGGGGTTGGACACTGAGGCTTTCTTT. The encoded protein is CASSVDTGLDTEAFF.

This clonotype was observed a few times. The chain couples TRBV20-1 to TRBJ1-1; tentatively, D is TRBD1 (5 bases). The V end was cut by 1 base, the J end by 9 bases, with 18 bases between. Germline lookup yields CDR1 DFQATT and CDR2 SNEGSKA (reference sequence). This CDR3 has 14 amino acids. CDR3 in DNA: TGCAGTGCTAGAGTAGCAGGGATCAGTGATAAAGCTTTCTTT. Translating it yields CSARVAGISDKAFF.

This CDR3 reads CSALDTMNTGELFF. In DNA form, the CDR3 reads TGCAGTGCCCTAGACACAATGAACACCGGGGAGCTGTTTTTT. The V and J genes are TRBV20-1 and TRBJ2-2, with D unclear. Germline V gene data show CDR1 as DFQATT and CDR2 as SNEGSKA (reference sequence). This CDR3 is built from 14 residues. V was cut by 6 bases and J by 1 base, with 12 bases left in between.

In its sample, this clonotype was seen many times. The CDR3 protein is CASIMGSSGNTIYF. CDR3 DNA: TGTGCCAGTATCATGGGATCTTCTGGAAACACCATATATTTT. The chain combines TRBV19 with TRBJ1-3, with D hard to call. V gave up 7 bases and J gave up 1 base, with 11 bases separating them. CDR3 length equals 14 residues. Germline-derived CDR1 and CDR2 are LNHDA and SQIVND (reference sequence).

This clonotype was counted ten times or more. The CDR3 nucleotides read TGCGCCAGCAGCCCAAACACCGGGACAGGGCCGGTCGAGCAGTACTTC. It is translated as CASSPNTGTGPVEQYF. This rearrangement joins TRBV5-1 to TRBJ2-7; TRBD1 matches at 9 bases. V dropped 4 bases and J dropped 6; count of bases not matched to a gene: 14. The germline gives CDR1 SGHRS, CDR2 YFSETQ. The CDR3 is 16 amino acids.

This clonotype was found a few times. DNA for the CDR3: TGTGCCAGCAGTTCGGGAACAGGGATGATTCTACGGGAGCTGTTTTTT. Amino acid sequence: CASSSGTGMILRELFF. This chain joins TRBV7-8 and TRBJ2-2, with D maybe TRBD1 (6 bases). Trimming stripped 6 bases from V and 9 bases from J, with 23 bases between. Germline CDR1 SGHVS, CDR2 FQNEAQ. This CDR3 comprises 16 residues.

The chain has TRBV29-1 and TRBJ2-5; no clear D. The length of the CDR3 is 13 residues. Germline V gene sequence: CDR1 SQVTM, CDR2 ANQGSEA. V lost 2 bases and J 5 bases, leaving 12 bases between the germline ends. The CDR3 coding sequence is TGCAGCGTTGAAAGGTCGAATGGCGAGACCCAGTACTTC. This translates into CSVERSNGETQYF.

The chain recombines TRBV5-5 with TRBJ2-5; D unresolved. Germline V lookup: CDR1 SGHKS, CDR2 YYEKEE (reference sequence). Trimming took 9 bases from V and 7 from J, leaving 16 bases between them. This CDR3 is 12 amino acids long. The CDR3 nucleotides read TGTGCCACCAAACCGGACGTCGGGACCCAGTACTTC. Translation gives CATKPDVGTQYF. Using reference TRBV5-5 and TRBJ2-5 for the parts outside the CDR3, the full variable domain is DAGVTQSPTHLIKTRGQQVTLRCSPISGHKSVSWYQQVLGQGPQFIFQYYEKEERGRGNFPDRFSARQFPNYSSELNVNALLLGDSALYLCATKPDVGTQYFGPGTRLLVL.

The sample holds many counts of this clonotype. The V gene is TRBV10-2, the J gene TRBJ1-6; 8 bases match TRBD1. This CDR3 has 14 amino acids. Germline V gene data show CDR1 as WSHSY and CDR2 as SAAADI. J gave up 7 bases and V 9 bases, and 8 bases lay outside the gene matches. This CDR3 is CARAADRANSPLHF. As DNA, the CDR3 is TGCGCCAGGGCCGCGGACAGGGCCAATTCACCCCTCCACTTT.

The V and J genes are TRBV10-3 and TRBJ2-7; tentative D call: TRBD2 (6 bases). This CDR3 has 15 residues. V was pared by 2 bases and J by 3 bases, with 14 bases between. CDR1 ENHRY and CDR2 SYGVKD come from the germline V gene. CDR3: CAISEIGGTGYEQYF. The DNA for the CDR3 is TGTGCCATCAGTGAGATAGGAGGGACTGGCTACGAGCAGTACTTC.

This clonotype was found many times. V is TRBV20-1 and J is TRBJ1-4; D perhaps matches TRBD1 (5 bases). The CDR3 totals 13 residues. With 6 bases removed from V and 7 bases from J, the gap between germline ends came to 15 bases. Germline V gene sequence: CDR1 DFQATT, CDR2 SNEGSKA (reference sequence). In DNA, the CDR3 is TGCAGTGCAGCCGACAGCGTCGGTGAAAAACTGTTTTTT. Translated, it gives CSAADSVGEKLFF.

This clonotype was counted at least ten times. V gene TRBV5-1 combines with J gene TRBJ2-7; tentative D call: TRBD2 (5 bases). The CDR3 contains 15 residues. Germline-derived CDR1 and CDR2 are SGHRS and YFSETQ. V was pared by 3 bases and J by 3 bases, with 16 bases between. CDR3 loop: CASSWGRGIYYEQYF. As DNA, the CDR3 is TGCGCCAGCAGCTGGGGTCGGGGAATTTACTACGAGCAGTACTTC.